A single count supports the clone carrying this T cell receptor beta chain. Its specificity is not known. Clones were sequenced by immunoSEQ multiplex PCR, and TCRdb holds only the in-frame ones, with some missing. Among 75,000 or so clones, around 82% were seen once, and the ten largest hold about 6.6%. This CDR3 is 14 amino acids long. Germline CDR1 SGHNT, CDR2 YENEEA. The ends lost 3 bases at V and 9 bases at J; junction bases unmatched: 7. The data stem from a study of radiotherapy plus CTLA-4 blockade in lung cancer. Study-wide results and limits: Per reports, early blood T cell clone dynamics, plus interferon-beta, forecast response most strongly. Tumor-derived TCR clones expanded in blood after radiotherapy plus ipilimumab.

The receptor comes from a human donor with non-small cell lung cancer who had a complete response to radiotherapy plus ipilimumab. This chain links TRBV11-3 with TRBJ2-1, with 8 bases aligning to TRBD2. Material: peripheral blood, obtained from a patient treated with radiotherapy plus ipilimumab. DNA of the CDR3: TGTGCCAGCAGCTTTACGGGAGGGCATGGTGAGCAGTTCTTC. Amino acid sequence: CASSFTGGHGEQFF.